This TCR beta chain is from a study of cytomegalovirus exposure and HLA in healthy donors. Turning to the study itself: The 120 or so validation repertoires, a later analysis reported, used the same platform as the approximately 630 first-cohort repertoires.

Study-wide findings and caveats: Most TCR sequences were seen very rarely across donors, but some public TCRs occurred in many.

Sequenced by immunoSEQ multiplex PCR; TCRdb stores in-frame clones only, minus some. This repertoire shows almost 70,000 clones, 95% to 96% found once; its top ten account for roughly 4.3%. A note on this clone: Its target is unknown.

Unmatched junction bases numbered 3, after V lost 2 bases and J lost 5 bases. Germline assignment: CDR1 MDHEN and CDR2 SYDVKM. This CDR3 comprises 14 residues. The sequenced material came from PBMCs. The clonotype originates from a woman younger than 35 in good health and CMV-seropositive. The rearrangement joins TRBV28 to TRBJ2-7, with 10 bases that match TRBD1. The DNA for the CDR3 is TGTGCCAGCAGTTTAAGGGGACAGGGGCACGAGCAGTACTTC. Translating it yields CASSLRGQGHEQYF.